This T cell receptor (beta chain) comes out of a study of OX40 agonist ivuxolimab in advanced cancers. About the research overall: At 82.7% male, the cohort had a mean age of 60 years, ranging from roughly 20 to 80. General observations from the study: Certain nonresponding patients likewise had low normalized T-cell clonal expansion.

Only in-frame clones appear in the TCRdb table, and some are missing; sequencing was by immunoSEQ multiplex PCR. The sample has approximately 20,000 clones, more than 80% seen once. V lost 5 bases, J lost 2 bases, and 7 bases stayed unmatched. From germline, CDR1 is SEHNR and CDR2 FQNEAQ (reference sequence). The CDR3 loop spans 15 amino acids. Remarks on this clone: Its antigen remains unidentified.

The TCR was taken from an adult with an advanced solid tumor such as melanoma, head and neck, liver or kidney cancer. The starting material was CD4+ or CD8+ T cells sorted from blood, obtained in a trial of the OX40 agonist ivuxolimab. The gene calls are TRBV7-9 and TRBJ1-2; 8 bases are a match to TRBD1. CDR3 DNA: TGTGCCAGCAGCCAGGGGACAGGCGGAAACTATGGCTACACCTTC. It codes for CASSQGTGGNYGYTF.